Below, 3 T cell receptor beta chains from the same sample are listed, as sequenced in a study of T cell responses to AZD1222 COVID-19 vaccine. Sequencing used immunoSEQ multiplex PCR; TCRdb keeps in-frame clones, though not all of them. In the table there are 95,000 to 150,000 clones, about 85% of which are singletons. Source: peripheral blood, taken on day 0 of AZD1222 vaccination. The receptors here all came from an adult in good health.

The chain uses TRBV4-2 and TRBJ2-7; a possible D gene is TRBD1 (6 bases). The CDR3 covers 14 residues. CDR1 and CDR2 (germline): LGHNA, YNFKEQ. Trimming left V 0 bases short and J 7 bases short, with 13 bases between. CDR3 protein: CASSQEGHLLEQYF. The CDR3 DNA follows: TGTGCCAGCAGCCAAGAGGGACACCTTTTAGAGCAGTACTTC.

This chain joins TRBV7-9 and TRBJ2-7, with D possibly TRBD1 on 6 matching bases. V shed 1 base and J shed 3 bases, with 7 bases lying between them. Germline V CDR1 and CDR2: SEHNR, FQNEAQ (reference sequence). This CDR3 comprises 13 residues. The CDR3 nucleotides are TGTGCCAGCAGCTTAGGACAGGTCTACGAGCAGTACTTC. It encodes CASSLGQVYEQYF. Full variable domain (outside the CDR3, taken from reference TRBV7-9 and TRBJ2-7): DTGVSQNPRHKITKRGQNVTFRCDPISEHNRLYWYRQTLGQGPEFLTYFQNEAQLEKSRLLSDRFSAERPKGSFSTLEIQRTEQGDSAMYLCASSLGQVYEQYFGPGTRLTVT.

This chain joins TRBV7-2 and TRBJ2-3, with 14 bases that match TRBD2. This CDR3 is 16 amino acids long. V lost 6 bases and J lost 6; bases outside the gene matches: 8. In germline, CDR1 is SGHTA, CDR2 FQGNSA. Here the CDR3 reads CASRETSGGASDTQYF. CDR3 coding DNA: TGTGCCAGCAGAGAGACTAGCGGGGGGGCGTCTGATACGCAGTATTTT.